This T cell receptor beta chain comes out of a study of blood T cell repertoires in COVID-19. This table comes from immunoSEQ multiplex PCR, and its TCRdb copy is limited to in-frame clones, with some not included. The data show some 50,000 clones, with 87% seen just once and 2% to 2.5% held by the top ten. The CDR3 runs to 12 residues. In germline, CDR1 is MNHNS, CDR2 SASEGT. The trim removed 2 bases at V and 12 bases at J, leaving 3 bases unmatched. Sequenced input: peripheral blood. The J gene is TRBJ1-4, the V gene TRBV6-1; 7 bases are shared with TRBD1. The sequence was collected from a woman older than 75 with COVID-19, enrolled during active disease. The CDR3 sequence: CASSELQGELFF. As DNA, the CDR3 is TGTGCCAGCAGTGAATTGCAGGGGGAACTGTTTTTT.